The rows below give T cell receptor beta chains drawn from one sample of a study of vaccination and CD4 T cells after COVID-19. One entry per CDR3 protein results from TCRdb running MiXCR on the PCR reads. The table lists some 12,000 distinct CDR3 sequences, 50% of them singletons, with about a fifth in the top ten. No antigens are known for them. Source material: CD4+ T cells from blood, cultured in vitro. These receptors all stem from a human donor who had recovered from COVID-19. Both conserved end residues are part of each CDR3. A D gene is named only where the DNA matches it firmly. The size entry is marked missing in some rows and otherwise reads once, few, many or a size class.

cdr3_length | clone_size | d_call | j_call | v_call | cdr3_nt | cdr3_aa
16 | . | . | TRBJ2-6 | TRBV28 | TGTGCCAGCAGTTCCAAAACAGGGTCTGGGGCCAACGTCCTGACTTTC | CASSSKTGSGANVLTF
16 | few | . | TRBJ2-1 | TRBV7-2 | TGTGCCAGCAGCTCCGAATCAACACTCTCCTACAATGAGCAGTTCTTC | CASSSESTLSYNEQFF
17 | . | TRBD2 | TRBJ2-2 | TRBV24-1 | TGTGCCACCAGTGATTTCCCACTAGCGGGAGTCCCGGGGGAGCTGTTTTTT | CATSDFPLAGVPGELFF
12 | few | . | TRBJ1-6 | TRBV5-1 | TGCGCCAGCAGAGGTAAGGGTTCACCCCTCCACTTT | CASRGKGSPLHF
13 | few | TRBD1 | TRBJ1-2 | TRBV7-3 | TGTGCCAGCAGTTTTTCAGGGGGGAAGGGCTACACCTTC | CASSFSGGKGYTF
15 | few | TRBD1 | TRBJ2-7 | TRBV7-2 | TGTGCCAGCAGCTTGGTGACAGGGGGCCATTACGAGCAGTACTTC | CASSLVTGGHYEQYF
12 | few | . | TRBJ1-1 | TRBV5-4 | TGTGCCAGCAGCTTGCTTGAGAATGAAGCTTTCTTT | CASSLLENEAFF
14 | once | TRBD1 | TRBJ2-1 | TRBV7-2 | TGTGCCAGCAGCAAAAGGGACAGGGGCGATGAGCAGTTCTTC | CASSKRDRGDEQFF
14 | . | TRBD2 | TRBJ2-7 | TRBV6-1 | TGTGCCAGCAGTACAGATACACGGGGGGGCGAGCAGTACTTC | CASSTDTRGGEQYF
13 | few | . | TRBJ2-5 | TRBV15 | TGTGCCACCAGCAGACGGCTGCAAGAGACCCAGTACTTC | CATSRRLQETQYF
13 | . | TRBD2 | TRBJ2-4 | TRBV20-1 | TGCAGTGCTAGCGGGAGGGCCGGGGACATTCAGTACTTC | CSASGRAGDIQYF
13 | . | TRBD1 | TRBJ2-3 | TRBV14 | TGTGCCAGCAAGGGACAGGGAACAGATACGCAGTATTTT | CASKGQGTDTQYF
16 | . | . | TRBJ1-2 | TRBV7-9 | TGTGCCAGCAGCTCCACCGGGACACTTCCTAACTATGGCTACACCTTC | CASSSTGTLPNYGYTF
14 | . | . | TRBJ1-2 | TRBV6-5 | TGTGCCAGCAGTTACTCGATCGAGGGGAATGGCTACACCTTC | CASSYSIEGNGYTF
15 | few | TRBD2 | TRBJ2-3 | TRBV7-9 | TGTGCCAGCAGATCAAGGCTAGCGGGGAAAGATACGCAGTATTTT | CASRSRLAGKDTQYF
16 | . | . | TRBJ2-5 | TRBV21-1 | TGTGCCAGCAGCACCCGGGGCCATGGTAGCGTTAAGACCCAGTACTTC | CASSTRGHGSVKTQYF
19 | . | . | TRBJ2-5 | TRBV7-3 | TGTGCCAGCAGTTCCCGGGGCGGCCTGGGGGCGTACTCCAGAGAGACCCAGTACTTC | CASSSRGGLGAYSRETQYF
17 | . | TRBD2 | TRBJ2-3 | TRBV11-2 | TGTGCCAGCAGCTTGGGGGCGGGAGGGCCGGTACTTGATACGCAGTATTTT | CASSLGAGGPVLDTQYF
15 | . | TRBD1 | TRBJ1-1 | TRBV19 | TGTGCCAGTAAATCCGGACAGGGGAGGAACACTGAAGCTTTCTTT | CASKSGQGRNTEAFF
12 | few | TRBD2 | TRBJ2-7 | TRBV2 | TGTGCCACCGCGGGGGACTTGGGAGAGCAGTACTTC | CATAGDLGEQYF
13 | few | . | TRBJ2-2 | TRBV20-1 | TGCAGTGCTAGGGCACAGGCTGACGGGGAGCTGTTTTTT | CSARAQADGELFF
14 | . | . | TRBJ2-1 | TRBV24-1 | TGTGCCACCAGTGATCCAGGACTCTACAATGAGCAGTTCTTC | CATSDPGLYNEQFF
19 | once | . | TRBJ1-6 | TRBV7-8 | TGTGCCAGCAGCTTAGCTCGGGTGCCAATCAGCTCCTATAATTCACCCCTCCACTTT | CASSLARVPISSYNSPLHF
15 | . | . | TRBJ1-6 | TRBV6-5 | TGTGCCAGCAGTTACTCGACTGCCAGAAATTCACCCCTCCACTTT | CASSYSTARNSPLHF
16 | few | . | TRBJ1-3 | TRBV4-1 | TGCGCCAGCAGCCAAGGACCTCAGGGAAGACGGAACACCATATATTTT | CASSQGPQGRRNTIYF
14 | . | . | TRBJ2-1 | TRBV28 | TGTGCCAGCAGTTTAGTAGGGACTCCAAATGAGCAGTTCTTC | CASSLVGTPNEQFF
13 | . | . | TRBJ2-7 | TRBV18 | TGTGCCAGCTCACCCATCGGTTCCTACGAGCAGTACTTC | CASSPIGSYEQYF
16 | few | . | TRBJ1-1 | TRBV6-1 | TGTGCCAGCAGTGTAACTTCGGGCGGCATGAACACTGAAGCTTTCTTT | CASSVTSGGMNTEAFF
11 | few | . | TRBJ2-5 | TRBV7-9 | TGTGCCAGCAGCTTTGAAGGGACCCAGTACTTC | CASSFEGTQYF
13 | . | . | TRBJ2-7 | TRBV6-1 | TGTGCCAGCAGTGATGGTAACCGATACGAGCAGTACTTC | CASSDGNRYEQYF
13 | . | . | TRBJ1-6 | TRBV28 | TGTGCCATCTCGACCAGAAAAGGGTCACCCCTCCACTTT | CAISTRKGSPLHF
12 | few | . | TRBJ1-2 | TRBV28 | TGTGCCAGCAGTTTTGGCGGCTATGGCTACACCTTC | CASSFGGYGYTF
14 | . | . | TRBJ2-7 | TRBV28 | TGTGCCAGCGGTTACCCCGACGCAGTCTACGAGCAGTACTTC | CASGYPDAVYEQYF
15 | . | TRBD2 | TRBJ2-7 | TRBV20-1 | TGCAGTGCTAGTCCTCTACTAGCGGGAACCTACGAGCAGTACTTC | CSASPLLAGTYEQYF
15 | few | . | TRBJ1-3 | TRBV28 | TGTGCCAGCGGGGATTTTCGGGTGGCTGGAAACACCATATATTTT | CASGDFRVAGNTIYF
15 | . | . | TRBJ2-7 | TRBV6-5 | . | CASSSSTSGRLKQYF
14 | . | TRBD2 | TRBJ2-7 | TRBV30 | TGTGCCTGGAGTCTCGGACTAGCGGGAGGCGAGCAGTACTTC | CAWSLGLAGGEQYF
14 | few | TRBD1 | TRBJ2-3 | TRBV20-1 | TGCAGTGCAGCCGGGACAGGGGGCACAGATACGCAGTATTTT | CSAAGTGGTDTQYF
16 | . | . | TRBJ1-3 | TRBV20-1 | TGCAGTGCTAGAGACGGGGGGCCTGGTCCCGGAAACACCATATATTTT | CSARDGGPGPGNTIYF
11 | . | . | TRBJ2-7 | TRBV7-9 | TGTGCCAGCGGTAAGGGGAACGAGCAGTACTTC | CASGKGNEQYF
15 | . | TRBD1 | TRBJ1-5 | TRBV27 | TGTGCCAGCAGTTTAGTCGGACAGGGCGAAGAGCCCCAGCATTTT | CASSLVGQGEEPQHF
14 | . | TRBD1 | TRBJ1-1 | TRBV7-8 | TGTGCCAGCAGCTCAACAGGGGAGTTAACTGAAGCTTTCTTT | CASSSTGELTEAFF
15 | . | . | TRBJ1-4 | TRBV24-1 | TGTGCCACCAGTGACTCGGGGGCAGTAAATGAAAAACTGTTTTTT | CATSDSGAVNEKLFF
17 | few | TRBD1 | TRBJ1-5 | TRBV7-2 | TGTGCCAGCAGCCTTAGTGCGGGACAGGGGGCCAATCAGCCCCAGCATTTT | CASSLSAGQGANQPQHF